This T cell receptor (beta chain) was identified during a study of T cells in Graves' hyperthyroidism and ophthalmopathy. Amplification targeted TCR beta CDR3 regions from RNA transcripts. In the first-round RT-PCR of the TCR CDR3, the HTBI primer set was used. A single record per CDR3 protein comes from TCRdb applying MiXCR to the multiplex PCR reads. The sample records roughly 420,000 distinct CDR3 sequences, approximately 15% being singletons. Broader study findings: Ophthalmopathy stood apart from stable hyperthyroidism in a 13 V-J model. The model identified upcoming ophthalmopathy a median around 7.1 months ahead of onset.

Orbital computed tomography, thyroid ultrasound, serum thyroxine and TRAb, and clinical symptoms together informed the diagnoses. This sample holds PBMCs from roughly 10 ml fresh peripheral blood. From germline, CDR1 is MNHEY and CDR2 SMNVEV (reference sequence). Trimming took off 6 bases at V and 1 base at J, with 13 bases between the two ends. CDR3 length: 14 amino acids. Details on this clonotype: Antigen specificity is unknown.

The V and J genes are TRBV27 and TRBJ2-7; no clear D. The receptor's source is a woman aged 18 to 35 with Graves' hyperthyroidism. The sequenced sample consisted of blood. The CDR3 loop is CASSPLGHSYEQYF. In DNA, the CDR3 is TGTGCCAGCAGCCCCCTGGGTCATTCCTACGAGCAGTACTTC.